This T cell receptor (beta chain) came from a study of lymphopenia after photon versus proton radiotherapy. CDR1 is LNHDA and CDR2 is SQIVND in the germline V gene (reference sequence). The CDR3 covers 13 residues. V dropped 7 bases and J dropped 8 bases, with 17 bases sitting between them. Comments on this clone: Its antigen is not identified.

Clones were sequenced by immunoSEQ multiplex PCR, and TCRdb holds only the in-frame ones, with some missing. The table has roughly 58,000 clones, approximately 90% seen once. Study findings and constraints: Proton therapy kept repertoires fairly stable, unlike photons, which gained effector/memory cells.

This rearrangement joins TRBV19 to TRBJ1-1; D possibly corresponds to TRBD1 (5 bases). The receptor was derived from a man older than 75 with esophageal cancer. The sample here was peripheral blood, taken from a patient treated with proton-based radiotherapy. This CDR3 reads CASMLGVFREAFF. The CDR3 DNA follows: TGTGCCAGTATGCTGGGGGTGTTTCGGGAAGCTTTCTTT.